The rows below give T cell receptor beta chains drawn from one sample of a study of blood T cell repertoires in COVID-19. TCRdb's copy holds only in-frame clones and misses some; the assay was immunoSEQ multiplex PCR. The sample has fewer than 300,000 clones, about four fifths seen once; the top ten hold roughly 5.8%. The sequenced material came from peripheral blood. The receptors were sampled from a man aged 80 or over with acute or convalescent COVID-19. Both conserved end residues are part of each CDR3. Fields, in order: V gene, clone size, D gene, CDR3 length, J gene, CDR3 DNA, CDR3 protein. The D gene is left open where the match is weak. The size entry is marked missing in some rows and otherwise reads once, few, many or a size class.

V gene: TRBV19; clone size: -; D gene: TRBD2; CDR3 length: 18; J gene: TRBJ2-1; CDR3 DNA: TGTGCCAGTAGGGTAGCGGGGGGGCAACAAAGCTCCTACAATGAGCAGTTCTTC; CDR3 protein: CASRVAGGQQSSYNEQFF
V gene: TRBV14; clone size: -; D gene: -; CDR3 length: 17; J gene: TRBJ1-3; CDR3 DNA: TGTGCCAGCAGCCAAGCCGCAGGTTTGAGCTCTGGAAACACCATATATTTT; CDR3 protein: CASSQAAGLSSGNTIYF
V gene: TRBV28; clone size: -; D gene: -; CDR3 length: 14; J gene: TRBJ2-1; CDR3 DNA: TGTGCCTCAACCCAGACAGCAACCTACAATGAGCAGTTCTTC; CDR3 protein: CASTQTATYNEQFF
V gene: TRBV7-8; clone size: many; D gene: -; CDR3 length: 18; J gene: TRBJ1-6; CDR3 DNA: TGTGCCAGCAGCTTAGAGCGGCGCGGGGGCTCCTATAATTCACCCCTCCACTTT; CDR3 protein: CASSLERRGGSYNSPLHF
V gene: TRBV29-1; clone size: few; D gene: -; CDR3 length: 15; J gene: TRBJ2-1; CDR3 DNA: TGCAGCGTTGAAGGAGTACGCCCGTCCTACAATGAGCAGTTCTTC; CDR3 protein: CSVEGVRPSYNEQFF
V gene: TRBV14; clone size: -; D gene: -; CDR3 length: 14; J gene: TRBJ1-3; CDR3 DNA: TGTGCCAGCAGCCTTGCAGGGACTGGAAACACCATATATTTT; CDR3 protein: CASSLAGTGNTIYF
V gene: TRBV19; clone size: -; D gene: TRBD1; CDR3 length: 14; J gene: TRBJ2-3; CDR3 DNA: TGTGCCAGTAACGACAGGGATGGAACAGATACGCAGTATTTT; CDR3 protein: CASNDRDGTDTQYF
V gene: TRBV7-9; clone size: -; D gene: -; CDR3 length: 15; J gene: TRBJ1-4; CDR3 DNA: TGTGCCAGCAGCTTAGTAGAGGCTGCTAATGAAAAACTGTTTTTT; CDR3 protein: CASSLVEAANEKLFF
V gene: TRBV7-2; clone size: -; D gene: TRBD1; CDR3 length: 13; J gene: TRBJ1-2; CDR3 DNA: TGTGCCAGCAGCCGACAGGGGGACGGTGGCTACACCTTC; CDR3 protein: CASSRQGDGGYTF
V gene: TRBV7-9; clone size: -; D gene: TRBD1; CDR3 length: 15; J gene: TRBJ2-7; CDR3 DNA: TGTGCCAGCAGCCCGGGACAGGCTAGTACCTACGAGCAGTACTTC; CDR3 protein: CASSPGQASTYEQYF
V gene: TRBV6-1; clone size: -; D gene: -; CDR3 length: 15; J gene: TRBJ2-7; CDR3 DNA: TGTGCCAGCAGTGAAGCCCAGGTAAAGCTCTACGAGCAGTACTTC; CDR3 protein: CASSEAQVKLYEQYF
V gene: TRBV18; clone size: -; D gene: -; CDR3 length: 14; J gene: TRBJ2-2; CDR3 DNA: TGTGCCAGCTCACCAAATCAGGGCACCGGGGAGCTGTTTTTT; CDR3 protein: CASSPNQGTGELFF
V gene: TRBV3-1/TRBV3-2; clone size: -; D gene: -; CDR3 length: 17; J gene: TRBJ2-2; CDR3 DNA: TGTGCCAGCAGCCAAGTGGGGCAGGCGTGGGACACCGGGGAGCTGTTTTTT; CDR3 protein: CASSQVGQAWDTGELFF
V gene: TRBV6-6; clone size: -; D gene: -; CDR3 length: 14; J gene: TRBJ1-4; CDR3 DNA: TGTGCCAGCAGCCTCAGGGGCGCTAATGAAAAACTGTTTTTT; CDR3 protein: CASSLRGANEKLFF
V gene: TRBV27; clone size: -; D gene: TRBD1; CDR3 length: 16; J gene: TRBJ2-7; CDR3 DNA: TGTGCCAGCAGTTTATCGGGGACAGGGGGTACCTACGAGCAGTACTTC; CDR3 protein: CASSLSGTGGTYEQYF